These 8 T cell receptor beta chains came from one sample sequenced in a study of cytomegalovirus exposure and HLA in healthy donors. The PCR was carried out with 60 Vbeta primers and 13 Jbeta primers. This table comes from immunoSEQ multiplex PCR, and its TCRdb copy is limited to in-frame clones, with some not included. The sample has about 120,000 clones. The source material was PBMCs. The source is a man aged 25 to 40 in good health and CMV-seronegative.

The rearrangement joins TRBV2 to TRBJ1-2, with TRBD1 matching over 7 bases. Trimming cost V 6 bases and J 4 bases; bases outside gene matches: 5. The germline V gene has CDR1 SNHLY and CDR2 FYNNEI. The CDR3 loop spans 13 amino acids. CDR3 coding DNA: TGTGCCAGCAGGGGACAGAACCCCTATGGCTACACCTTC. It yields the protein CASRGQNPYGYTF.

The chain couples TRBV11-2 to TRBJ1-6; possible D gene TRBD1, 5 bases. Between the trimmed V and J ends, which lost 3 bases and 14 bases, there was a span of 20 bases. The germline V gene encodes CDR1 SGHAT and CDR2 FQNNGV. This CDR3 contains 15 residues. CDR3 amino acids: CASSFGGDIYRALHF. CDR3 sequence (DNA): TGTGCCAGCAGCTTCGGGGGGGATATCTATAGGGCCCTCCACTTT.

The gene calls are TRBV7-2 and TRBJ2-5; 8 nucleotides match TRBD2. Trimming at V came to 2 bases and at J to 3 bases, leaving 5 bases not matched to a gene. This CDR3 region has 15 residues. CDR1 and CDR2 (germline): SGHTA, FQGNSA. CDR3 protein: CASSLIGTSEETQYF. The CDR3 DNA sequence: TGTGCCAGCAGCTTAATTGGGACTAGTGAAGAGACCCAGTACTTC.

CDR3 amino acids: CAWGRDTSPLHF. DNA of the CDR3: TGTGCCTGGGGACGGGATACTTCACCCCTCCACTTT. This chain uses TRBV30 with TRBJ1-6; D is unresolved. This CDR3 comprises 12 residues. The germline CDR1 and CDR2 sequences are GTSNPN and SVGIG (reference sequence). Trimming took 5 bases from V and 9 from J, leaving 11 bases between them. The complete variable domain, with remaining parts taken from reference TRBV30 and TRBJ1-6, reads SQTIHQWPATLVQPVGSPLSLECTVEGTSNPNLYWYRQAAGRGLQLLFYSVGIGQISSEVPQNLSASRPQDRQFILSSKKLLLSDSGFYLCAWGRDTSPLHFGNGTRLTVT.

The chain carries TRBV6-5 and TRBJ2-2; weak D call: TRBD1 (5 bases). The V and J ends lost 6 bases and 4 bases respectively, with 15 bases between them. In germline, CDR1 is MNHEY, CDR2 SVGAGI. CDR3 length equals 15 residues. The chain's CDR3 is CASSRKGRGTGELFF. CDR3 coding DNA: TGTGCCAGCAGCAGAAAGGGGCGAGGCACCGGGGAGCTGTTTTTT.

The chain recombines TRBV4-3 with TRBJ1-2, with 7 bases aligning to TRBD1. Germline V gene data show CDR1 as LGHNA and CDR2 as YSLEER. The CDR3 runs to 20 residues. V dropped 0 bases and J dropped 5; count of bases not matched to a gene: 21. DNA of the CDR3: TGCGCCAGCAGCCAAGAAGGGTGGAACAGGGGCCCCGTTATTGGGTATGGCTACACCTTC. Amino acids: CASSQEGWNRGPVIGYGYTF.

This chain joins TRBV28 and TRBJ2-7; D not certain. From germline, CDR1 is MDHEN and CDR2 SYDVKM. The CDR3 is 15 amino acids. V lost 8 bases to trimming and J lost 1 base, with 18 bases between them. As DNA, the CDR3 is TGTGCCAGCCGCTCCCCGCAGAAAACATCCTACGAGCAGTACTTC. Protein sequence: CASRSPQKTSYEQYF.

V usage is TRBV6-1 and J usage is TRBJ2-7; 10 bases fit TRBD1. The J segment lost 3 bases and the V segment lost 5 bases, leaving 7 bases of the junction unmatched. This CDR3 is built from 15 residues. CDR1 and CDR2 (germline): MNHNS, SASEGT. The DNA for the CDR3 is TGTGCCAGCAGTTCCCGGGACAGGGGACTCTACGAGCAGTACTTC. It translates to CASSSRDRGLYEQYF.